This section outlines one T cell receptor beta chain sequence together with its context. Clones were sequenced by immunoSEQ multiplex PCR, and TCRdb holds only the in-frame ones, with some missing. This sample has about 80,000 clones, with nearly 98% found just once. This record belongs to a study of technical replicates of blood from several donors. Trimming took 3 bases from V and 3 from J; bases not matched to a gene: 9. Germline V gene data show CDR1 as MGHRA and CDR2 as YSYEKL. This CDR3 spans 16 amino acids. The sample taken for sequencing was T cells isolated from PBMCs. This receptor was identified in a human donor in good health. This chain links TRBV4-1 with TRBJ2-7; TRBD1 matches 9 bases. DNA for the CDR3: TGCGCCAGCAGCCACGGGACAGGGACGATGATCTACGAGCAGTACTTC. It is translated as CASSHGTGTMIYEQYF.